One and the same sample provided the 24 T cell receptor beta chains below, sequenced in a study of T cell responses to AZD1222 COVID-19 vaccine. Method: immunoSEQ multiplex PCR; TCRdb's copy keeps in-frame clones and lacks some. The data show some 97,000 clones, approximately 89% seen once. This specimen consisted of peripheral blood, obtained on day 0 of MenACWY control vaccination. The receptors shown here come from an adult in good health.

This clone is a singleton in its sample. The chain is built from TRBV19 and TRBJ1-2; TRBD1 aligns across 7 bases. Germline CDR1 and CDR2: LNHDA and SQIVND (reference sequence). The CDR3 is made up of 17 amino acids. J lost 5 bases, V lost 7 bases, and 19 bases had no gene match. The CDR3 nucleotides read TGTGCCAGTATTAATTTCCGGGACAGAACTACCAATTATGGCTACACCTTC. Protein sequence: CASINFRDRTTNYGYTF.

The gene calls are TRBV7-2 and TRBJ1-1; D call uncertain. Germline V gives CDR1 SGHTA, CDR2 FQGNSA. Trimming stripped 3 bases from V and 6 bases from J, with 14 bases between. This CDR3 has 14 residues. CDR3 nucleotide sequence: TGTGCCAGCAGCTTCGCAGTGGGTAGGGCTGAAGCTTTCTTT. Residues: CASSFAVGRAEAFF. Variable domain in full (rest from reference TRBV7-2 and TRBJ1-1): GAGVSQSPSNKVTEKGKDVELRCDPISGHTALYWYRQSLGQGLEFLIYFQGNSAPDKSGLPSDRFSAERTGGSVSTLTIQRTQQEDSAVYLCASSFAVGRAEAFFGQGTRLTVV.

Here the CDR3 DNA reads TGTGCCAGCAGCCTCAGACAGGGGCCGGCCTACGAGCAGTACTTC. It yields the protein CASSLRQGPAYEQYF. The rearrangement joins TRBV5-4 to TRBJ2-7; 8 positions agree with TRBD1. Germline CDR1 SGHNT, CDR2 YYREEE (reference sequence). The CDR3 consists of 15 residues. V shed 4 bases, J shed 2 bases, and the junction held 8 bases outside the gene matches.

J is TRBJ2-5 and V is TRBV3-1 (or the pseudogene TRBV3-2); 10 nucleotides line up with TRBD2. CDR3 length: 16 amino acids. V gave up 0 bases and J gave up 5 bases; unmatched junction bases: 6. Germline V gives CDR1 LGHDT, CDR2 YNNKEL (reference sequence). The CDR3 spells CASSQDIAGGRETQYF. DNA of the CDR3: TGTGCCAGCAGCCAAGATATAGCGGGGGGCCGGGAGACCCAGTACTTC.

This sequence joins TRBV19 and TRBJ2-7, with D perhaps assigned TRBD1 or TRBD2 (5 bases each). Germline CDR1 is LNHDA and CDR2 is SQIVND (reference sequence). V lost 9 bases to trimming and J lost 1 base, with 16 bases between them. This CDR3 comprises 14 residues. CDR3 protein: CARPPRDGSYEQYF. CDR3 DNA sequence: TGTGCCAGGCCACCTCGGGACGGATCCTACGAGCAGTACTTC.

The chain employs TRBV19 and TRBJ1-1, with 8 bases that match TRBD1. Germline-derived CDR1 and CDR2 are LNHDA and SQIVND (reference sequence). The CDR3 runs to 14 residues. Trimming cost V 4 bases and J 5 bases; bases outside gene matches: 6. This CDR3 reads CASSSGQGRTEAFF. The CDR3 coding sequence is TGTGCCAGTAGTAGCGGACAGGGAAGGACTGAAGCTTTCTTT. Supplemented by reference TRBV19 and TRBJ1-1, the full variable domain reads DGGITQSPKYLFRKEGQNVTLSCEQNLNHDAMYWYRQDPGQGLRLIYYSQIVNDFQKGDIAEGYSVSREKKESFPLTVTSAQKNPTAFYLCASSSGQGRTEAFFGQGTRLTVV.

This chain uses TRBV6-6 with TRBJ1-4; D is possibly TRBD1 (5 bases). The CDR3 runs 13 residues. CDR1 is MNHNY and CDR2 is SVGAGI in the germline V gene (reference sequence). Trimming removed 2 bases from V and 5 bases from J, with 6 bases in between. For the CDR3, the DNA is TGTGCCAGCAGTTACAGGGGAAATGAAAAACTGTTTTTT. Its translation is CASSYRGNEKLFF.

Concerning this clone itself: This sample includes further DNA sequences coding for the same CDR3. The CDR3 DNA is TGTGCCAGTAGTATTAGCGGGAGCTCCTACAATGAGCAGTTCTTC. It yields the protein CASSISGSSYNEQFF. The gene calls are TRBV19 and TRBJ2-1; 9 bases map to TRBD2. Germline V gives CDR1 LNHDA, CDR2 SQIVND (reference sequence). J gave up 0 bases and V 3 bases, and 0 bases lay outside the gene matches. The CDR3 runs to 15 residues. Supplemented by reference TRBV19 and TRBJ2-1, the full variable domain reads DGGITQSPKYLFRKEGQNVTLSCEQNLNHDAMYWYRQDPGQGLRLIYYSQIVNDFQKGDIAEGYSVSREKKESFPLTVTSAQKNPTAFYLCASSISGSSYNEQFFGPGTRLTVL.

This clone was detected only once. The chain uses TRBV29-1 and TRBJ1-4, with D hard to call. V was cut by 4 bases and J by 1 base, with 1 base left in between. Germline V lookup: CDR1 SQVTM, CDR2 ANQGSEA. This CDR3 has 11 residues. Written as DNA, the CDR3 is TGCAGCGTTGTAACTAATGAAAAACTGTTTTTT. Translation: CSVVTNEKLFF. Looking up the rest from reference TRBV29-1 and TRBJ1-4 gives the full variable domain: SAVISQKPSRDICQRGTSLTIQCQVDSQVTMMFWYRQQPGQSLTLIATANQGSEATYESGFVIDKFPISRPNLTFSTLTVSNMSPEDSSIYLCSVVTNEKLFFGSGTQLSVL.

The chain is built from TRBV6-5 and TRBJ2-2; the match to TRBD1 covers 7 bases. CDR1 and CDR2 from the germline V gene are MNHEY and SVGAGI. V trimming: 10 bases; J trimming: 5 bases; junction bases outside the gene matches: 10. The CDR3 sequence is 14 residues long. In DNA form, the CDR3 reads TGTGCCACCTGGCCTAGGGGGCGAACCGGGGAGCTGTTTTTT. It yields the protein CATWPRGRTGELFF.

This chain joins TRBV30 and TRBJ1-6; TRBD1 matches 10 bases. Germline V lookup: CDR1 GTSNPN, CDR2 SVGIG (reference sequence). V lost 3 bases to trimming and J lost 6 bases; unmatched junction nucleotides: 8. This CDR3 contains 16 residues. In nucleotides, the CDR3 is TGTGCCTGGAGGTTTTCGGGACAGGGGATTAATTCACCCCTCCACTTT. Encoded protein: CAWRFSGQGINSPLHF.

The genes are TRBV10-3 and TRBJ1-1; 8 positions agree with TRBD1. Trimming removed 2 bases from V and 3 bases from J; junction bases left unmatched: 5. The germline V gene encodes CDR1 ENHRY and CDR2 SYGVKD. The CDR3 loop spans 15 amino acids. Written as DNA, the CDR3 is TGTGCCATCAGTGAGGAAGACAGGGGTGACACTGAAGCTTTCTTT. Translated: CAISEEDRGDTEAFF.

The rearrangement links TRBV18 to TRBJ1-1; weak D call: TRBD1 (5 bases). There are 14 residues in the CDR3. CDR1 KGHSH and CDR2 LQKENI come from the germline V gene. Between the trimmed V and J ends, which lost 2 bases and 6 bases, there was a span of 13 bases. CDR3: CASSPARQGAEAFF. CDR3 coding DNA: TGTGCCAGCTCACCAGCGCGGCAGGGCGCTGAAGCTTTCTTT.

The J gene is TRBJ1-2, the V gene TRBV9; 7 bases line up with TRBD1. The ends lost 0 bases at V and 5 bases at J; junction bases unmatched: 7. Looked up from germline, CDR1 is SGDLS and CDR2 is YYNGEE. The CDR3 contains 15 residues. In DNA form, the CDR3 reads TGTGCCAGCAGCGTAGGGGCAGGGGGAGGGTATGGCTACACCTTC. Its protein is CASSVGAGGGYGYTF.

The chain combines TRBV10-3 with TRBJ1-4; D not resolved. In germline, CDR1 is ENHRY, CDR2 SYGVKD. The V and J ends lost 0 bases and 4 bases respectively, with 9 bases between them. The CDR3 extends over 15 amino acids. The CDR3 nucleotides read TGTGCCATCAGTGAGTCCGGACGGGGTAATGAAAAACTGTTTTTT. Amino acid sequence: CAISESGRGNEKLFF.

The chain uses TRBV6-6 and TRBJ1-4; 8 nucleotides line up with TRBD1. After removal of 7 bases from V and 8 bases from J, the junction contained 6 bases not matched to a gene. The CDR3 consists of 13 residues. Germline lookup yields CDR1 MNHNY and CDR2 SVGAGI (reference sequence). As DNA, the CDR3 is TGTGCCAGCATATTTGGACAGGGCGAAAAACTGTTTTTT. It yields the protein CASIFGQGEKLFF.

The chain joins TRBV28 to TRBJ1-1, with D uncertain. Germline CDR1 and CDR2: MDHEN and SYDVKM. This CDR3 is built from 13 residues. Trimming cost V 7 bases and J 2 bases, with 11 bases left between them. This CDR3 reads CASILNQNTEAFF. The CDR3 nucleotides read TGTGCCAGCATTTTGAACCAAAACACTGAAGCTTTCTTT.

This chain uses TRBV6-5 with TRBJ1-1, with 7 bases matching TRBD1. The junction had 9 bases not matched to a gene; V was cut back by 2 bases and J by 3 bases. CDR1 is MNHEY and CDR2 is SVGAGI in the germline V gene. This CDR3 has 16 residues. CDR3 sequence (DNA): TGTGCCAGCAGTTACGACAGTGTCAGGGGGGACACTGAAGCTTTCTTT. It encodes CASSYDSVRGDTEAFF.

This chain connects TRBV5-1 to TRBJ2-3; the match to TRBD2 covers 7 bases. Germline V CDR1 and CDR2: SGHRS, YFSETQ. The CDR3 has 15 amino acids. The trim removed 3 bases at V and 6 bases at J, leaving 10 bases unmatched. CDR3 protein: CASSSGRGGADTQYF. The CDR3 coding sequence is TGCGCCAGCAGCTCGGGGAGGGGAGGGGCCGATACGCAGTATTTT.

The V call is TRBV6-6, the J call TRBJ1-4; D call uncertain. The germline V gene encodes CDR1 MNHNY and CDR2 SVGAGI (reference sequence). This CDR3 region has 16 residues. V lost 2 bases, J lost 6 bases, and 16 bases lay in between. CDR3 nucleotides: TGTGCCAGCAGTTACCCCTCTCCTGGCAGTTATGAAAAACTGTTTTTT. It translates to CASSYPSPGSYEKLFF.

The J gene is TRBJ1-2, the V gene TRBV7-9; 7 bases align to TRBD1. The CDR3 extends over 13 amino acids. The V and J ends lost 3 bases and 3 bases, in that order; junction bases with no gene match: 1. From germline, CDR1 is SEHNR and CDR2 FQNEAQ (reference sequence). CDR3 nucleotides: TGTGCCAGCAGCTTTGGACAGGACTATGGCTACACCTTC. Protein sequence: CASSFGQDYGYTF.

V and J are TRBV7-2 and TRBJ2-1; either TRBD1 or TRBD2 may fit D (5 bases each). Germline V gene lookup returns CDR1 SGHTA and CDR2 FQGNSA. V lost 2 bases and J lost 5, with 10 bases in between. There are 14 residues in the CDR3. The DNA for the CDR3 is TGTGCCAGCAGCTTAACGGGACCTGACAATGAGCAGTTCTTC. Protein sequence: CASSLTGPDNEQFF.

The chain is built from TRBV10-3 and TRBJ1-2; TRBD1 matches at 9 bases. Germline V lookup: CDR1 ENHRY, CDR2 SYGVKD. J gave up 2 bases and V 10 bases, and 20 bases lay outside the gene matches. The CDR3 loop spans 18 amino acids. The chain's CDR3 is CATRYTGTGNGLNYGYTF. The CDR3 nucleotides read TGTGCCACCCGATATACCGGGACAGGGAATGGATTAAACTATGGCTACACCTTC.

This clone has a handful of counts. The CDR3 nucleotides are TGTGCCAGCAGAAAGGGGGTTCAGCCCCAGCATTTT. It specifies CASRKGVQPQHF. The J gene is TRBJ1-5, the V gene TRBV28; the D gene is possibly TRBD1 (6 bases). Germline CDR1 MDHEN, CDR2 SYDVKM. Trimming left V 6 bases short and J 6 bases short, with 9 bases between. The CDR3 is 12 residues long.